This T cell receptor beta chain was identified in a study of blood T cell repertoires in COVID-19. During active infection, Seattle patients enrolled and were then monitored through disease. J was trimmed by 7 bases and V by 6 bases; bases with no gene match: 7. This CDR3 is built from 15 residues. The V gene's germline CDR1 is MNHEY and CDR2 SVGAGI. Libraries were prepared by immunoSEQ multiplex PCR; TCRdb keeps only in-frame clonotypes and omits some of them. The sample includes 250,000 to 300,000 clones, roughly 90% of them seen just once. The clonotype originates from a woman in her twenties or thirties with COVID-19, enrolled during active disease. This rearrangement joins TRBV6-5 to TRBJ1-6; 9 bases fit TRBD1. Specimen: peripheral blood. In DNA, the CDR3 is TGTGCCAGCAGGGGACCGGGACAGGGCAATTCACCCCTCCACTTT. Residues: CASRGPGQGNSPLHF.